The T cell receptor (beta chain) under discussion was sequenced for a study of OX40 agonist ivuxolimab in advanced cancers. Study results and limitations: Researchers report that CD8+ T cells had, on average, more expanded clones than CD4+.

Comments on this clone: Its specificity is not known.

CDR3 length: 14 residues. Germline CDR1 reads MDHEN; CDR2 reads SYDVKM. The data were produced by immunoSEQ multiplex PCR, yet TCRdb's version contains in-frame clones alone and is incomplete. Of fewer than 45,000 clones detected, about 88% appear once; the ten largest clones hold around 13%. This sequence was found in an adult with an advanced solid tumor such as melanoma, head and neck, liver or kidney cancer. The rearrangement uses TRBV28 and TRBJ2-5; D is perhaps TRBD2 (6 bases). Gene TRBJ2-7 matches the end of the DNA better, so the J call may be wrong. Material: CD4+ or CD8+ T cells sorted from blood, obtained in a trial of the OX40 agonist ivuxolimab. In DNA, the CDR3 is TGTGCCAGCAGTTTCGGAGGGGCGTTCTACGAGCAGTACTTC. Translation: CASSFGGAFYEQYF.